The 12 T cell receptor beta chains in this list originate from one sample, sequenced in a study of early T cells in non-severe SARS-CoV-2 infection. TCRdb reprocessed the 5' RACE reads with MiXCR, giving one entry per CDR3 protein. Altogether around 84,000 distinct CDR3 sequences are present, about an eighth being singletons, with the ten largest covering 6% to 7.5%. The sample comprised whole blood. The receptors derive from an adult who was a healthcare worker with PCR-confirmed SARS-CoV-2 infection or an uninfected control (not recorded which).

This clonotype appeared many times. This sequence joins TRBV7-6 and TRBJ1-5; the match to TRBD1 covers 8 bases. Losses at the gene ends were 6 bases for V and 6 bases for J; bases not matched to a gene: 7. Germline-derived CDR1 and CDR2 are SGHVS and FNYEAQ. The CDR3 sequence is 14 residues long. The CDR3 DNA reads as TGTGCCAGCAGTCGGACAGGGAACGGTCAGCCCCAGCATTTT. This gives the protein CASSRTGNGQPQHF.

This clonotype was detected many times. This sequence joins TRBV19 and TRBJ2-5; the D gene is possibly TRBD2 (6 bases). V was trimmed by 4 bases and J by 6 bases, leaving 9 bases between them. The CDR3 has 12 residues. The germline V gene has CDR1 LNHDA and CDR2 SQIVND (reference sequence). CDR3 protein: CASSSSGKTQYF. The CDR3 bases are TGTGCCAGTAGTAGTAGCGGAAAGACCCAGTACTTC.

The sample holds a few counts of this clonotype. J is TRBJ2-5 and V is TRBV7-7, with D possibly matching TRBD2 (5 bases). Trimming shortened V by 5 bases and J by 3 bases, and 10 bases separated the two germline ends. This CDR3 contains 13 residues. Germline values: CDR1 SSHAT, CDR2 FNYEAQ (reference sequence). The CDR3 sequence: CASSPGLKETQYF. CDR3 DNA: TGTGCCAGCAGCCCCGGACTGAAAGAGACCCAGTACTTC.

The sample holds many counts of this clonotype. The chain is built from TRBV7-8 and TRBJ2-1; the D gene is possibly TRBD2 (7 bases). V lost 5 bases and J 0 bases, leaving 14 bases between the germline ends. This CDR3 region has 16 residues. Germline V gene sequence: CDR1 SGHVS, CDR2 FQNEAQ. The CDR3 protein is CASSPLGGVSYNEQFF. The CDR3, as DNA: TGTGCCAGCAGCCCCTTAGGGGGGGTCTCCTACAATGAGCAGTTCTTC.

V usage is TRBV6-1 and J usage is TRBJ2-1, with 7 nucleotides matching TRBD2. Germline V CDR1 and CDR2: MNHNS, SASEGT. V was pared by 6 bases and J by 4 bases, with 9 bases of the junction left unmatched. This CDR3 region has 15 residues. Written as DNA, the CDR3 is TGTGCCAGCAGGGTTTTGGCGGGAGAGTACAATGAGCAGTTCTTC. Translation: CASRVLAGEYNEQFF.

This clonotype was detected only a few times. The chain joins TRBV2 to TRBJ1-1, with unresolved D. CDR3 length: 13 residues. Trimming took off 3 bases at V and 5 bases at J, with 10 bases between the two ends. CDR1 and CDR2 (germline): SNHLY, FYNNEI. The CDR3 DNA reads TGTGCCAGCAGTGATGGGGTATGGACTGAAGCTTTCTTT. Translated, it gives CASSDGVWTEAFF. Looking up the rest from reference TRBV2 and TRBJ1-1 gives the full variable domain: EPEVTQTPSHQVTQMGQEVILRCVPISNHLYFYWYRQILGQKVEFLVSFYNNEISEKSEIFDDQFSVERPDGSNFTLKIRSTKLEDSAMYFCASSDGVWTEAFFGQGTRLTVV.

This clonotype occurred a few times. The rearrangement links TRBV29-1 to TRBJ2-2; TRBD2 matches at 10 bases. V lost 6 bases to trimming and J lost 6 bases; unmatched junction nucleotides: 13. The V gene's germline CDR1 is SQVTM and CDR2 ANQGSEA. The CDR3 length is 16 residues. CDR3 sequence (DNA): TGCAGCGTCTCGTCAGCGGGAGGGCCATCGGCCGGGGAGCTGTTTTTT. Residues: CSVSSAGGPSAGELFF.

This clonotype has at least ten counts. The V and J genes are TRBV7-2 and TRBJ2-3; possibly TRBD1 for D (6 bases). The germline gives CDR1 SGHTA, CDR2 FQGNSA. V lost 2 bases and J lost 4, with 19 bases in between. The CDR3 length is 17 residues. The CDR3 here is CASSLKLGAMGPDTQYF. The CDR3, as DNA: TGTGCCAGCAGCTTAAAATTGGGGGCGATGGGTCCAGATACGCAGTATTTT.

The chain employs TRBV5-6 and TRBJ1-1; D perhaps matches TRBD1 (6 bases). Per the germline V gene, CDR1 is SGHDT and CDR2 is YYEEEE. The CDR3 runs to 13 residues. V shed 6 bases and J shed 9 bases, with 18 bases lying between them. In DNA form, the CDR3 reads TGTGCCAGCACTGGAGTGAGCGGGACAAAAGCTTTCTTT. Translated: CASTGVSGTKAFF.

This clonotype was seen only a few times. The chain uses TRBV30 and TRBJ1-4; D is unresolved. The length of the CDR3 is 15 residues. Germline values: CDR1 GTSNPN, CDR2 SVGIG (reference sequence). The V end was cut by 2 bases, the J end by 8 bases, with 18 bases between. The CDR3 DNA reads TGTGCCTGGAGTAAGCAAATCCCCCGATCGGAAAAACTGTTTTTT. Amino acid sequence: CAWSKQIPRSEKLFF.

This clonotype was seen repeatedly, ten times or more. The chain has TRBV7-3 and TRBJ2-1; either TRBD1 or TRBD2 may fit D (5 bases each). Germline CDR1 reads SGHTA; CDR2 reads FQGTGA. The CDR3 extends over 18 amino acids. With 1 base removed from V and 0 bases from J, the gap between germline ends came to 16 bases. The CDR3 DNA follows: TGTGCCAGCAGCTTAATCCCCGGGGCTGTGAGCTCCTACAATGAGCAGTTCTTC. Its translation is CASSLIPGAVSSYNEQFF.

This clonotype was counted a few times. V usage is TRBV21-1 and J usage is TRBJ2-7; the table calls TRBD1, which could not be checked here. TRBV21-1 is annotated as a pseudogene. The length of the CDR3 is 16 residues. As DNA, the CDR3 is TGTGCCAGCAGCAAATCCCCGGGACGGAGCTCCTACGAGCAGTACTTC. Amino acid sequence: CASSKSPGRSSYEQYF.